Listed below are T cell receptor beta chains from one sample, sequenced in a study of shared clonotypes between healthy human individuals. Using immunoSEQ multiplex PCR, the repertoire was profiled, and TCRdb retains in-frame clones only, with some absent. The data contain under 750,000 clones, over 55% of them seen just once; the ten biggest clones take up about 1.8%. Sequencing was carried out using memory CD4+ T cells sorted from blood. The receptors here all came from a woman aged 25-40 years in good health. The CDR3 runs from the conserved cysteine through the conserved F or W. A D gene is named only where the DNA matches it firmly. Clone sizes are given selectively: once, few, many, or a class where the clone is expanded.

len	v_gene	d_gene	abundance	j_gene	CDR3aa	CDR3nt
12	TRBV18	-	-	TRBJ2-7	CASSPIAYEQYF	TGTGCCAGCTCACCGATCGCGTACGAGCAGTACTTC
15	TRBV9	-	-	TRBJ2-2	CASSVQGSNTGELFF	TGTGCCAGCAGCGTTCAGGGGTCGAACACCGGGGAGCTGTTTTTT
12	TRBV28	-	-	TRBJ2-7	CASTGLGNEQYF	TGTGCCAGCACGGGATTAGGGAACGAGCAGTACTTC
12	TRBV6-5	-	few	TRBJ1-1	CASSSQGLEAFF	TGTGCCAGCAGTTCACAGGGACTTGAAGCTTTCTTT
13	TRBV10-3	-	-	TRBJ2-1	CAISESNNNEQFF	TGTGCCATCAGTGAATCTAATAACAATGAGCAGTTCTTC
15	TRBV5-6	TRBD1	once	TRBJ2-5	CASSLGQGPGETQYF	TGTGCCAGCAGCTTGGGACAGGGACCCGGGGAGACCCAGTACTTC
13	TRBV18	-	-	TRBJ2-3	CASSPPTSDTQYF	TGTGCCAGCTCACCACCAACGTCAGATACGCAGTATTTT
15	TRBV30	TRBD2	-	TRBJ2-4	CAWSLGLAGVNIQYF	TGTGCCTGGAGTCTGGGCCTAGCGGGGGTAAACATTCAGTACTTC
16	TRBV18	-	-	TRBJ2-2	CASSPNAQSNTGELFF	TGTGCCAGCTCACCCAACGCTCAATCGAACACCGGGGAGCTGTTTTTT
16	TRBV14	TRBD1	-	TRBJ2-3	CASSHSRDRYTDTQYF	TGTGCCAGCAGCCACTCAAGGGACAGATACACAGATACGCAGTATTTT
16	TRBV10-1	TRBD1	-	TRBJ2-2	CASSELGQGNTGELFF	TGCGCCAGCAGTGAGTTGGGACAGGGAAACACCGGGGAGCTGTTTTTT
14	TRBV6-4	-	-	TRBJ2-7	CASRGRLGSYEQYF	TGTGCCAGCAGGGGCCGACTAGGGTCCTACGAGCAGTACTTC
17	TRBV28	TRBD1	-	TRBJ1-1	CASSSHRTGYMNTEAFF	TGTGCCAGCAGTTCACACCGGACAGGGTACATGAACACTGAAGCTTTCTTT
17	TRBV11-3	-	-	TRBJ2-2	CASSLASRTANTGELFF	TGTGCCAGCAGCTTAGCGTCGAGGACAGCTAACACCGGGGAGCTGTTTTTT
15	TRBV19	-	once	TRBJ1-5	CASSLLRASNQPQHF	TGTGCCAGTAGTTTACTCAGGGCGAGCAATCAGCCCCAGCATTTT
14	TRBV19	-	-	TRBJ1-5	CASKGGVANQPQHF	TGTGCCAGTAAAGGGGGTGTTGCCAATCAGCCCCAGCATTTT
13	TRBV14	-	-	TRBJ1-1	CASSQDPRTEAFF	TGTGCCAGCAGCCAAGACCCCCGAACAGAAGCTTTCTTT
13	TRBV19	-	few	TRBJ1-2	CASSFVSTYGYTF	TGTGCCAGTAGTTTCGTATCGACCTATGGCTACACCTTC
16	TRBV5-1	TRBD2	-	TRBJ2-7	CASSPLAGGPNYEQYF	TGCGCCAGCAGCCCACTAGCGGGAGGGCCTAACTACGAGCAGTACTTC
13	TRBV7-9	-	-	TRBJ2-5	CASSLQGYGTQYF	TGTGCCAGCAGCCTTCAGGGGTACGGGACCCAGTACTTC
15	TRBV6-5	-	-	TRBJ2-1	CASSYRGALGNEQFF	TGTGCCAGCAGTTACAGGGGGGCTCTTGGGAATGAGCAGTTCTTC
18	TRBV7-3	TRBD2	-	TRBJ2-1	CASSLLAELLRSYNEQFF	TGTGCCAGCAGTCTGCTAGCGGAACTTTTGCGGTCCTACAATGAGCAGTTCTTC
15	TRBV28	-	many	TRBJ1-2	CASSLALFLNYGYTF	TGTGCCAGCAGTTTAGCCCTATTCCTAAACTATGGCTACACCTTC
14	TRBV18	TRBD1	-	TRBJ2-7	CASSPGQGSYEQYF	TGTGCCAGCTCACCGGGACAGGGCTCCTACGAGCAGTACTTC
15	TRBV4-2	-	-	TRBJ2-7	CASSQEARVEYEQYF	TGTGCCAGCAGCCAAGAAGCAAGGGTCGAATACGAGCAGTACTTC
14	TRBV7-9	-	few	TRBJ2-1	CASIIGSSYNEQFF	TGTGCCAGCATAATCGGGAGCTCCTACAATGAGCAGTTCTTC
12	TRBV11-1	-	-	TRBJ1-4	CASSSRGEKLFF	TGTGCCAGCAGCTCCAGGGGCGAAAAACTGTTTTTT
16	TRBV28	TRBD2	-	TRBJ2-5	CASSFLVLAGEETQYF	TGTGCCAGCAGTTTCTTGGTACTAGCGGGAGAAGAGACCCAGTACTTC
15	TRBV13	TRBD1	-	TRBJ1-1	CASSLATGENTEAFF	TGTGCCAGCAGCTTAGCGACAGGGGAGAACACTGAAGCTTTCTTT
14	TRBV28	-	-	TRBJ2-1	CASSPPNSYNEQFF	TGTGCCAGCAGTCCACCGAACAGCTACAATGAGCAGTTCTTC
15	TRBV6-6	TRBD1	few	TRBJ2-7	CASSYTRTGGYEQYF	TGTGCCAGCAGTTACACAAGGACAGGGGGGTACGAGCAGTACTTC
12	TRBV6-6	-	-	TRBJ2-2	CASSGIDGELFF	TGTGCCAGCAGTGGCATAGACGGGGAGCTGTTTTTT
15	TRBV28	-	few	TRBJ1-5	CASSYGVGSNQPQHF	TGTGCCAGCAGTTACGGTGTGGGGAGCAATCAGCCCCAGCATTTT
11	TRBV19	-	-	TRBJ2-1	CASMDYNEQFF	TGTGCCAGTATGGACTACAATGAGCAGTTCTTC
13	TRBV29-1	-	-	TRBJ2-7	CSVVSWRSYEQYF	TGCAGCGTTGTAAGTTGGAGATCCTACGAGCAGTACTTC
13	TRBV1	-	few	TRBJ2-7	CTSWLATTYEQYF	TGCACCAGCTGGCTGGCTACTACCTACGAGCAGTACTTC
14	TRBV25-1	TRBD1	-	TRBJ1-1	CASSPGTGETEAFF	TGTGCCAGCAGTCCGGGGACAGGGGAAACTGAAGCTTTCTTT
17	TRBV7-9	TRBD2	-	TRBJ2-2	CASRSGTSSANTGELFF	TGTGCCAGCAGGTCCGGGACTAGCAGCGCGAACACCGGGGAGCTGTTTTTT
14	TRBV2	TRBD1	many	TRBJ1-5	CASSEGTGNQPQHF	TGTGCCAGCAGTGAAGGGACAGGGAATCAGCCCCAGCATTTT
15	TRBV27	-	-	TRBJ2-5	CASVPTWQRQETQYF	TGTGCCAGCGTCCCTACGTGGCAGAGACAAGAGACCCAGTACTTC
12	TRBV28	-	few	TRBJ1-5	CASSDPDQPQHF	TGTGCCAGCAGTGATCCGGATCAGCCCCAGCATTTT
12	TRBV19	-	-	TRBJ2-2	CASKEGVGELFF	TGTGCCAGTAAGGAAGGGGTCGGGGAGCTGTTTTTT
14	TRBV2	TRBD2	-	TRBJ2-3	CASSLTSGRDTQYF	TGTGCCAGCAGTCTGACTAGCGGACGAGATACGCAGTATTTT
15	TRBV11-1	-	few	TRBJ1-1	CASSPYREMNTEAFF	TGTGCCAGCAGCCCCTACAGGGAAATGAACACTGAAGCTTTCTTT